The source of this T cell receptor (beta chain) is a study of blood T cell repertoires in COVID-19. As for the study in general: COVID-19 samples, acute and convalescent, were from the United States, Italy and Spain.

The J segment lost 7 bases and the V segment lost 4 bases, leaving 7 bases of the junction unmatched. The CDR3 contains 13 residues. Germline-derived CDR1 and CDR2 are MGHRA and YSYEKL. Method: immunoSEQ multiplex PCR; TCRdb's copy keeps in-frame clones and lacks some. The profile shows roughly 34,000 clones, roughly 73% of them singletons. The sample was peripheral blood. The chain has TRBV4-1 and TRBJ2-7; 7 nucleotides agree with TRBD2. The source of this sequence is a man older than 75 with active or convalescent COVID-19. For the CDR3, the DNA is TGCGCCAGCAGCCTTGGACTAGATGGTGAGCAGTACTTC. It specifies CASSLGLDGEQYF.